This entry is about one T cell receptor (beta chain). This clone is a singleton in its sample. Its antigen is not yet known. No base quality information exists; no much larger clone differs at one position. TCRbeta CDR3 regions were amplified from genomic DNA by means of the immunoSEQ Assay, a bias-controlled multiplex PCR. From the authors' description of their analysis: The number of nucleated cells in each sample was estimated from the amplification of reference gene primers within the assay. Sequence reads were collapsed and filtered to measure the absolute abundance of every unique TCRbeta CDR3 rearrangement. For each sample, productive Simpson clonality was calculated as the square root of Simpson's diversity index over productive rearrangements. TCRdb holds this immuneACCESS table with in-frame rearrangements only. Some clones are missing; in checked studies, unresolved V genes explain under half, and the rest has no known cause. V, J and clone size derive from that table, while D and trimming were established from the DNA sequence. For this sample the table gives about 120,000 clones, of which 80% to 90% were detected only once. The biggest ten clones account for approximately 27% of the sample.

These data come from a study of blood T cell repertoires in COVID-19 (dated by TCRdb to 2019 to 2021). Regarding the complete study: Samples covering the acute and convalescent phases of COVID-19 were provided by collaborators in the United States, Italy and Spain. The material from the prospective study consisted of cDNA or gDNA derived from T cells, B-cell-depleted T cells, or PBMCs. Subjects who had been exposed to COVID-19, were actively infected with it, or had recovered from it provided the deeply sampled blood TCRbeta repertoires that made up the dataset. The repertoires were released in a freely available public database meant as a resource for research on the immune response to SARS-CoV-2. The samples were drawn from two sources: the first 160 participants of the ongoing ImmuneRACE study, and approximately 1,300 subjects contributed by 6 global collaborators. A de-identified subject ID, COVID-19 status, age in years and sex were almost always included in the sample metadata. Where HLA class I and class II types were available, the types were taken from metadata supplied by the sample provider, not from assay-based typing.

Here is what the overall study found, with its caveats: The quantity of clinical and demographic metadata differed by source and by participant and was supplied without curation.

According to the germline V gene (reference sequence), CDR1 reads SEHNR and CDR2 reads FQNEAQ. Trimming removed 1 base from V and 4 bases from J, leaving 10 bases between the germline ends. The CDR3 goes from the cysteine to the phenylalanine over 14 residues. Only the CDR3 part of the read is kept: 42 bases, read in frame from the first base. Collaborating institutions collected whole blood in K2EDTA tubes following their own protocols. For TCRbeta analysis, collaborator samples were shipped as frozen whole blood, as isolated PBMCs, or as DNA extracted from either sample type. Recombination connected TRBV7-9 to TRBJ2-5, with the D gene not clear enough to name. This TCR was sampled from a man between 70 and 80 years old with active or convalescent COVID-19. The specimen sequenced was peripheral blood. The bases read TGTGCCAGCAGCTTAGTTGTCCAGGCAGAGACCCAGTACTTC. Protein translation: CASSLVVQAETQYF.